This TCR beta chain stems from a study of T-cell memory formation after mild COVID-19. TCR alpha and TCR beta cDNA libraries carrying sample barcodes and UMIs came from 5'RACE with constant-segment primers. TCRdb ran MiXCR on the 5' RACE reads and lists one entry per CDR3 protein. The table shows about 420,000 distinct CDR3 sequences, with 20% to 30% occurring only once. V was clipped by 0 bases and J by 1 base, with 6 bases between them. Germline CDR1 MNHNS, CDR2 SASEGT. CDR3 size: 14 residues. This clonotype was seen a handful of times. Sequencing was done on a sample of PBMCs or a T cell subset sorted from them (not recorded which). This TCR came from an adult woman who had mild COVID-19 (a few samples of this study predate the infection). Cell type and time point are not known. The rearrangement links TRBV6-1 to TRBJ1-1; D unresolved. For the CDR3, the DNA is TGTGCCAGCAGTGAAGCGTCAGGGAACACTGAAGCTTTCTTT. It is translated as CASSEASGNTEAFF.